This TCR beta chain was identified during a study of blood T cell repertoires in COVID-19. Study-wide context: COVID-19 samples, acute and convalescent, were from the United States, Italy and Spain. PBMCs, B-cell-depleted T cells, or T cells were the source of the cDNA or gDNA that made up the material.

Repertoires were generated with immunoSEQ multiplex PCR, while TCRdb's copy carries only in-frame clones and drops some. This sample yields about 42,000 clones, of which approximately 92% are seen a single time; around 8.3% belongs to the top ten. The length of the CDR3 is 15 residues. The V segment lost 4 bases and the J segment 3 bases; nucleotides outside the gene matches: 5. The germline V gene has CDR1 MNHEY and CDR2 SVGEGT. The chain couples TRBV6-2 or TRBV6-3 to TRBJ2-1, with TRBD2 matching over 8 bases. Source material: peripheral blood. The sequence derives from a man between 25 and 39 years old with active or convalescent COVID-19. The CDR3 sequence is CASSFGGAGYNEQFF. In DNA, the CDR3 is TGTGCCAGCAGTTTCGGGGGGGCCGGCTACAATGAGCAGTTCTTC.